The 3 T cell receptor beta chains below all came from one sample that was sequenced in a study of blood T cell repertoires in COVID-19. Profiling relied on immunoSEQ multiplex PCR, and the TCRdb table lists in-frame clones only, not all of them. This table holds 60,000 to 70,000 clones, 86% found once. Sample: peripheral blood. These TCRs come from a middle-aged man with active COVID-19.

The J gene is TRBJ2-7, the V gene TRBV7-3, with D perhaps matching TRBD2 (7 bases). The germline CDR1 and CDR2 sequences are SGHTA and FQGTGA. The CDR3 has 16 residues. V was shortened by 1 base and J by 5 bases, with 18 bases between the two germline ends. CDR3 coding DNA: TGTGCCAGCAGCTTAAAGGGGGGGCGCGAAAGTAACGAGCAGTACTTC. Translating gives CASSLKGGRESNEQYF.

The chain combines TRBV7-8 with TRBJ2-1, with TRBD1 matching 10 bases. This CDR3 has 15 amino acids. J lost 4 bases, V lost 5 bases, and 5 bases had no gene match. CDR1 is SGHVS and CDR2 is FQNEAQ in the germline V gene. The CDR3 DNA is TGTGCCAGCAGCCCAGGACAGGGGGTTTACAATGAGCAGTTCTTC. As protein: CASSPGQGVYNEQFF.

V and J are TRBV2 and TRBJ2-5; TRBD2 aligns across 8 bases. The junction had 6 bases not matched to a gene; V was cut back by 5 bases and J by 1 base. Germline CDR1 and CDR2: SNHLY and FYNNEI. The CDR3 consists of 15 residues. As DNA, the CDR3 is TGTGCCAGCAGTCTCCAGCGGGAGATCCAAGAGACCCAGTACTTC. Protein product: CASSLQREIQETQYF.